The 25 T cell receptor beta chains given below trace back to one sample, sequenced in a study of PD-L1 blockade in urothelial cancer. As for time point: pretreatment peripheral blood. The data were produced by immunoSEQ multiplex PCR, yet TCRdb's version contains in-frame clones alone and is incomplete. The sample shows 70,000 to 95,000 clones, around 90% of them seen only once. The starting material was PBMCs, obtained around atezolizumab (anti-PD-L1) treatment. These receptor sequences come from a woman of 80 years or more with urothelial cancer.

This rearrangement joins TRBV7-8 to TRBJ1-1; D is possibly TRBD1 (5 bases). This CDR3 is built from 15 residues. Per the germline V gene, CDR1 is SGHVS and CDR2 is FQNEAQ. V shed 5 bases and J shed 1 base, with 14 bases lying between them. The CDR3 nucleotides read TGTGCCAGCAGCCCGCTTGGGGGGACGAACACTGAAGCTTTCTTT. The encoded protein is CASSPLGGTNTEAFF.

This rearrangement joins TRBV28 to TRBJ2-2; D perhaps matches TRBD2 (5 bases). The CDR3 sequence is 15 residues long. The V end was cut by 8 bases, the J end by 0 bases, with 13 bases between. The germline V gene has CDR1 MDHEN and CDR2 SYDVKM. This CDR3 reads CASRLGLANTGELFF. The CDR3 bases are TGTGCCAGCCGACTCGGACTCGCGAACACCGGGGAGCTGTTTTTT.

This chain uses TRBV4-2 with TRBJ2-3, with 8 bases that match TRBD2. The CDR3 is made up of 16 amino acids. The germline gives CDR1 LGHNA, CDR2 YNFKEQ. V dropped 1 base and J dropped 1; count of bases not matched to a gene: 4. The CDR3 DNA is TGTGCCAGCAGCCAAGTGACTAGCGCCCGCACAGATACGCAGTATTTT. Amino acid sequence: CASSQVTSARTDTQYF.

The genes are TRBV30 and TRBJ1-4; 11 bases are a match to TRBD1. V was pared by 4 bases and J by 3 bases, with 7 bases of the junction left unmatched. The germline gives CDR1 GTSNPN, CDR2 SVGIG (reference sequence). The CDR3 contains 16 residues. CDR3 region: CAWMDRGHSANEKLFF. In DNA, the CDR3 is TGTGCCTGGATGGACAGGGGGCATTCGGCTAATGAAAAACTGTTTTTT.

The CDR3 is CASGASGRRNEQYF. In nucleotides, the CDR3 is TGTGCCAGTGGGGCTAGCGGGAGAAGGAACGAGCAGTACTTC. This chain connects TRBV6-6 to TRBJ2-7, with 10 positions matching TRBD2. The germline gives CDR1 MNHNY, CDR2 SVGAGI (reference sequence). With 9 bases clipped from V and 5 bases from J, the junction kept 10 bases outside the gene matches. CDR3 length: 14 amino acids.

V usage is TRBV2 and J usage is TRBJ2-1; maybe TRBD2 (6 bases). V was shortened by 2 bases and J by 5 bases, with 19 bases between the two germline ends. There are 17 residues in the CDR3. Germline CDR1 is SNHLY and CDR2 is FYNNEI. In DNA, the CDR3 is TGTGCCAGCAGTGAACGTATGGGGAGGACCCTCGACAATGAGCAGTTCTTC. Its translation is CASSERMGRTLDNEQFF.

This chain connects TRBV27 to TRBJ2-7, with 7 bases aligning to TRBD1. The CDR3 contains 13 residues. Germline-derived CDR1 and CDR2 are MNHEY and SMNVEV (reference sequence). V lost 3 bases, J lost 4 bases, and 3 bases stayed unmatched. CDR3 coding DNA: TGTGCCAGCAGTTTTGCGACAGGGTACGAGCAGTACTTC. Residues: CASSFATGYEQYF.

This clone was observed a handful of times. The chain joins TRBV29-1 to TRBJ1-2, with TRBD1 identical over 7 bases. This CDR3 is 12 amino acids long. Trimming removed 6 bases from V and 4 bases from J; junction bases left unmatched: 5. CDR1 is SQVTM and CDR2 is ANQGSEA in the germline V gene. The CDR3 sequence: CSVGRDSYGYTF. In DNA, the CDR3 is TGCAGCGTCGGACGGGACAGCTATGGCTACACCTTC.

This clone was seen just once. V and J are TRBV10-3 and TRBJ2-1, with 7 nucleotides matching TRBD2. Germline CDR1 and CDR2: ENHRY and SYGVKD. The length of the CDR3 is 15 residues. Trimming took 0 bases from V and 9 from J; bases not matched to a gene: 8. Written as DNA, the CDR3 is TGTGCCATCAGTGAGTCACCTAGCGGAAGCGGTGAGCAGTTCTTC. Protein sequence: CAISESPSGSGEQFF.

The rearrangement links TRBV4-1 to TRBJ1-1; 9 bases match TRBD1. Germline V CDR1 and CDR2: MGHRA, YSYEKL. Trimming cost V 3 bases and J 0 bases; bases outside gene matches: 8. This CDR3 has 17 residues. CDR3 in amino acids: CASSQGQGTLLNTEAFF. DNA for the CDR3: TGCGCCAGCAGCCAGGGACAGGGAACCCTACTGAACACTGAAGCTTTCTTT.

J is TRBJ2-5 and V is TRBV5-1, with 10 bases aligning to TRBD1. Trimming removed 4 bases from V and 3 bases from J; junction bases left unmatched: 3. Per the germline V gene, CDR1 is SGHRS and CDR2 is YFSETQ. The CDR3 extends over 14 amino acids. CDR3 DNA sequence: TGCGCCAGCAGCAAGGGACAGGGGAAAGAGACCCAGTACTTC. Residues: CASSKGQGKETQYF.

This rearrangement joins TRBV18 to TRBJ1-1; tentative D call: TRBD1 (6 bases). The CDR3 contains 16 residues. Trimming left V 2 bases short and J 0 bases short, with 13 bases between. Germline V gene lookup returns CDR1 KGHSH and CDR2 LQKENI. As DNA, the CDR3 is TGTGCCAGCTCACCATTTTCCGGGACATTGAACACTGAAGCTTTCTTT. Translating gives CASSPFSGTLNTEAFF.

The rearrangement uses TRBV5-4 and TRBJ2-5; 8 bases fit TRBD1. V lost 4 bases to trimming and J lost 5 bases; unmatched junction nucleotides: 10. This CDR3 has 15 amino acids. The germline V gene has CDR1 SGHNT and CDR2 YYREEE (reference sequence). CDR3 nucleotides: TGTGCCAGCAGCCCCCGGACAGGGTCGGGGGAGACCCAGTACTTC. It specifies CASSPRTGSGETQYF.

CDR3 DNA: TGTGCCTGGAGTGTACAGTTCGGGGGGCACGGGAATCAGCCCCAGCATTTT. Amino acid sequence: CAWSVQFGGHGNQPQHF. The chain couples TRBV30 to TRBJ1-5; D may be TRBD1 (6 bases). The CDR3 covers 17 residues. Germline loops: CDR1 GTSNPN, CDR2 SVGIG (reference sequence). With 0 bases removed from V and 4 bases from J, the gap between germline ends came to 19 bases.

The chain combines TRBV6-5 with TRBJ2-3, with D perhaps TRBD2 (5 bases). The CDR3 covers 13 residues. Trimming cost V 2 bases and J 4 bases, with 7 bases left between them. Germline V gene sequence: CDR1 MNHEY, CDR2 SVGAGI. The CDR3 DNA is TGTGCCAGCAGTTACCCCGGGGCAGATACGCAGTATTTT. This codes for CASSYPGADTQYF.

This clone was seen just once. The chain employs TRBV27 and TRBJ1-5; 8 bases are shared with TRBD1. This CDR3 has 19 amino acids. Per germline, CDR1 MNHEY and CDR2 SMNVEV (reference sequence). Trimming removed 5 bases from V and 6 bases from J; junction bases left unmatched: 21. CDR3 sequence: CASSLRGVWQGAKGQPQHF. For the CDR3, the DNA is TGTGCCAGCAGTCTTAGGGGGGTATGGCAGGGGGCCAAGGGTCAGCCCCAGCATTTT.

The V gene is TRBV28, the J gene TRBJ2-6, with D perhaps matching TRBD2 (6 bases). The V gene lost 8 bases and the J gene lost 2 bases, with 13 bases spanning the gap. This CDR3 comprises 15 residues. Germline V lookup: CDR1 MDHEN, CDR2 SYDVKM. The DNA for the CDR3 is TGTGCCAGCCTCTGGCGGGACCCTGGGGCCAACGTCCTGACTTTC. Protein product: CASLWRDPGANVLTF.

The rearrangement joins TRBV28 to TRBJ2-3; D not certain. CDR1 MDHEN and CDR2 SYDVKM come from the germline V gene. V lost 6 bases, J lost 4 bases, and 11 bases lay in between. The CDR3 is 13 amino acids. CDR3 bases: TGTGCCAGCAGCCTATTCATGTCAGATACGCAGTATTTT. Protein sequence: CASSLFMSDTQYF.

This clone was seen once. The chain is built from TRBV19 and TRBJ1-1, with D tentatively TRBD1 (5 bases). The V gene lost 5 bases and the J gene lost 4 bases, with 17 bases spanning the gap. The CDR3 runs 15 residues. Germline CDR1 and CDR2: LNHDA and SQIVND (reference sequence). The CDR3 loop reads CASSLLRQKFTEAFF. CDR3 coding DNA: TGTGCCAGTAGTCTACTCCGACAGAAGTTCACTGAAGCTTTCTTT.

The rearrangement links TRBV5-4 to TRBJ1-5; perhaps TRBD1 as D (5 bases). The length of the CDR3 is 15 residues. V was trimmed by 4 bases and J by 6 bases, leaving 17 bases between them. In germline, CDR1 is SGHNT, CDR2 YYREEE (reference sequence). CDR3 amino acids: CASSPGTGVSQPQHF. The CDR3 DNA sequence: TGTGCCAGCAGCCCGGGGACGGGGGTAAGTCAGCCCCAGCATTTT.

In this sample, this clone turned up once. The rearrangement uses TRBV11-2 and TRBJ2-1; 13 bases fit TRBD2. V shed 5 bases and J 5 bases; nucleotides not matched to a gene: 3. The CDR3 covers 15 residues. Looked up from germline, CDR1 is SGHAT and CDR2 is FQNNGV. CDR3 amino acids: CASSRGLAGNNEQFF. CDR3 coding DNA: TGTGCCAGCAGCCGGGGACTAGCGGGAAACAATGAGCAGTTCTTC.

The chain combines TRBV5-4 with TRBJ2-2, with 8 positions matching TRBD2. Germline CDR1 reads SGHNT; CDR2 reads YYREEE (reference sequence). J was trimmed by 6 bases and V by 4 bases; bases with no gene match: 11. The CDR3 is made up of 16 amino acids. CDR3 bases: TGTGCCAGCAGCCCGCCGGGAGCGGGAGCACCCGGGGAGCTGTTTTTT. This gives the protein CASSPPGAGAPGELFF.

In DNA form, the CDR3 reads TGTGCCAGCAGCCGCCCGGGACGGGGGGCTCGGAGCACTGAAGCTTTCTTT. This sequence encodes CASSRPGRGARSTEAFF. This rearrangement joins TRBV7-9 to TRBJ1-1, with D tentatively TRBD1 (6 bases). Trimming took off 5 bases at V and 4 bases at J, with 23 bases between the two ends. Germline values: CDR1 SEHNR, CDR2 FQNEAQ (reference sequence). CDR3 length equals 17 residues.

This clone was observed once. The rearrangement uses TRBV18 and TRBJ2-1, with D perhaps matching TRBD1 (6 bases). The germline CDR1 and CDR2 sequences are KGHSH and LQKENI. V lost 3 bases and J lost 10, with 10 bases in between. The CDR3 has 12 amino acids. The CDR3 is CASSPPGTEQFF. CDR3 in DNA: TGTGCCAGCTCACCGCCCGGGACAGAGCAGTTCTTC.

CDR3 amino acids: CASSARQGGELFF. The CDR3 bases are TGTGCCAGCAGCGCTAGACAGGGCGGGGAGCTGTTTTTT. The chain recombines TRBV9 with TRBJ2-2, with 7 bases aligning to TRBD1. CDR1 and CDR2 (germline): SGDLS, YYNGEE. The length of the CDR3 is 13 residues. V shed 3 bases and J 7 bases; nucleotides not matched to a gene: 3.